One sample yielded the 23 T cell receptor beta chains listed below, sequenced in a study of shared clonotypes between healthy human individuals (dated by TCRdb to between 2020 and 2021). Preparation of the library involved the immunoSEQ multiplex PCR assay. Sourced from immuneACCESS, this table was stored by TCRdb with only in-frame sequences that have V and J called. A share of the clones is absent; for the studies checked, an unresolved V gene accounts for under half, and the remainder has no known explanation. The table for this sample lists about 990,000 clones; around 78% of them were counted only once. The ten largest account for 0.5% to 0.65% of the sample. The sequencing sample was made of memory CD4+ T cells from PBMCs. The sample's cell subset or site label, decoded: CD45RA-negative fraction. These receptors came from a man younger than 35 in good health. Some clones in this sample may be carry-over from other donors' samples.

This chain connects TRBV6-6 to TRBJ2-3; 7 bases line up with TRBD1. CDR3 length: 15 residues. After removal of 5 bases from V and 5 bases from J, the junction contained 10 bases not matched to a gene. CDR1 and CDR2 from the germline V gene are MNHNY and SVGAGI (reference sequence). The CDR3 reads CASSADRAGGDTQYF. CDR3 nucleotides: TGTGCCAGCAGTGCCGACAGGGCTGGCGGAGATACGCAGTATTTT.

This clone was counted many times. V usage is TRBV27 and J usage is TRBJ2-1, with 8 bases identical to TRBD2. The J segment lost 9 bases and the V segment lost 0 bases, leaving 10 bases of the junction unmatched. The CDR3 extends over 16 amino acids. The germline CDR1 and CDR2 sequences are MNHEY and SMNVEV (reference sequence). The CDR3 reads CASSLSFPGLEIEQFF. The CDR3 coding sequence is TGTGCCAGCAGTTTATCGTTTCCGGGACTAGAGATTGAGCAGTTCTTC.

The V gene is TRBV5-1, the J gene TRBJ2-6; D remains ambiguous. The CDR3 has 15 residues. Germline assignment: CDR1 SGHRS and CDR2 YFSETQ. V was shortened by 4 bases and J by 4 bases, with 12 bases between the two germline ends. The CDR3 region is CASSPWSTGANVLTF. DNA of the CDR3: TGCGCCAGCAGCCCTTGGTCTACCGGGGCCAACGTCCTGACTTTC.

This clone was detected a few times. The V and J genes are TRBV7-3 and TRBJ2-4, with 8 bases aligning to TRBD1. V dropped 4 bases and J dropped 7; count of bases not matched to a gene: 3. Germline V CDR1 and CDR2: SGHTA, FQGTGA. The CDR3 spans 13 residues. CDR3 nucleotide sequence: TGTGCCAGCAGCTCCACAGGGGGGAACATTCAGTACTTC. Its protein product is CASSSTGGNIQYF.

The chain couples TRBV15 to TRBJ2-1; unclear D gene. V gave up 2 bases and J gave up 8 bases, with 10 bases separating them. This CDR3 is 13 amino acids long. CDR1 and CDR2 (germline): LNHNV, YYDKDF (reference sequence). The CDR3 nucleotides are TGTGCCACCAGCAGATCCGGGTTGGATGAGCAGTTCTTC. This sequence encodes CATSRSGLDEQFF.

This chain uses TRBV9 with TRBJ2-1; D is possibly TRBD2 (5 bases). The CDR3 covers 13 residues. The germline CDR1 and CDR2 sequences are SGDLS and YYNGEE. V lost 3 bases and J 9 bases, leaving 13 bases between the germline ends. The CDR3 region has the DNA TGTGCCAGCAGCGGCCCCCCCGCGGGTGAGCAGTTCTTC. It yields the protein CASSGPPAGEQFF.

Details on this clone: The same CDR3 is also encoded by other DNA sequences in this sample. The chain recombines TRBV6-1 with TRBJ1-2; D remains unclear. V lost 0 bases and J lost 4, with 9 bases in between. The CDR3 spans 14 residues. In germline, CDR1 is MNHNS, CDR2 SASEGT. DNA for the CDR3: TGTGCCAGCAGTGAAGCGTGGCAGTCCTATGGCTACACCTTC. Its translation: CASSEAWQSYGYTF.

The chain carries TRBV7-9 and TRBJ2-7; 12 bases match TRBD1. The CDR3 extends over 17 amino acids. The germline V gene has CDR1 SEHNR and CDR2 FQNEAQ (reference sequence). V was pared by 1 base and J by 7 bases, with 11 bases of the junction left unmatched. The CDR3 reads CASSLGMWGQGAREQYF. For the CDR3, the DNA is TGTGCCAGCAGCTTAGGAATGTGGGGACAGGGGGCGAGGGAGCAGTACTTC.

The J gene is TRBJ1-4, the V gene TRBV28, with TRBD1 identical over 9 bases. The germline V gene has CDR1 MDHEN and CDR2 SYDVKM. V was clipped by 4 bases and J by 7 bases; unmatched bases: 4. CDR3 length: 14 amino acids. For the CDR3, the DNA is TGTGCCAGCAGTTCTCCGGGACAGGGTGAAAAACTGTTTTTT. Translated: CASSSPGQGEKLFF.

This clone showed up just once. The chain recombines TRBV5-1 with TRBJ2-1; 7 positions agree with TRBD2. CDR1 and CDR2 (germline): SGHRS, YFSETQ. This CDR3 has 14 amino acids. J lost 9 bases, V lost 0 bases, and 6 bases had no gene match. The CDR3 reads CASSLGGREGEQFF. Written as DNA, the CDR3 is TGCGCCAGCAGCTTGGGGGGCAGGGAGGGTGAGCAGTTCTTC.

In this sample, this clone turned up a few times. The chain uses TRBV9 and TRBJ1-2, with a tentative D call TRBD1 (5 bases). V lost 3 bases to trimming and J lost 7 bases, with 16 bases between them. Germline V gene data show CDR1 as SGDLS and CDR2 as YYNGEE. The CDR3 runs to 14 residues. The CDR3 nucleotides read TGTGCCAGCAGCGAGGACACGGGGCTTCCTGGCTACACCTTC. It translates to CASSEDTGLPGYTF.

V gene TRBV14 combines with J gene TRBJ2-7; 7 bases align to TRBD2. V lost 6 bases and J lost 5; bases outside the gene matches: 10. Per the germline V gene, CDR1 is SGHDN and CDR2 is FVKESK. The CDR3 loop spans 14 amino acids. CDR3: CASRGEGWFDEQYF. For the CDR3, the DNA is TGTGCCAGCAGAGGGGAGGGGTGGTTCGACGAGCAGTACTTC.

CDR3 residues: CASSLADGNYGYTF. CDR3 nucleotide sequence: TGCGCCAGCAGCCTAGCCGACGGTAACTATGGCTACACCTTC. The rearrangement uses TRBV5-1 and TRBJ1-2, with no clear D. Germline V gives CDR1 SGHRS, CDR2 YFSETQ. CDR3 length: 14 residues. V was clipped by 4 bases and J by 1 base, with 11 bases between them.

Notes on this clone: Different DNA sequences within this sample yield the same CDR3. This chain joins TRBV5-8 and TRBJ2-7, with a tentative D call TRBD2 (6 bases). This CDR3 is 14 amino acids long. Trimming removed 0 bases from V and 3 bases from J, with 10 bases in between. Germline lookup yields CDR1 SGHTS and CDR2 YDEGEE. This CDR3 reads CASSLGQGGYEQYF. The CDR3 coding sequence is TGTGCCAGCAGCTTGGGTCAGGGAGGCTACGAGCAGTACTTC.

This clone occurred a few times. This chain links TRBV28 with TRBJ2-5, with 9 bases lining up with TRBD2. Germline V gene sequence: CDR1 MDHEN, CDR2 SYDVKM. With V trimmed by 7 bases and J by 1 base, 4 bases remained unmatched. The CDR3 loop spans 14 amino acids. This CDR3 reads CASIEAGGQETQYF. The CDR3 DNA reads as TGTGCCAGCATAGAAGCGGGAGGCCAAGAGACCCAGTACTTC.

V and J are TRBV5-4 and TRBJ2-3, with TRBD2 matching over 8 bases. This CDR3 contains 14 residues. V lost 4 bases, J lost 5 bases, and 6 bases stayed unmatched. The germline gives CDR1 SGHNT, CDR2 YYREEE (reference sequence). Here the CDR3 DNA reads TGTGCCAGCAGCACTAGCGGAGGGGGAGATACGCAGTATTTT. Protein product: CASSTSGGGDTQYF.

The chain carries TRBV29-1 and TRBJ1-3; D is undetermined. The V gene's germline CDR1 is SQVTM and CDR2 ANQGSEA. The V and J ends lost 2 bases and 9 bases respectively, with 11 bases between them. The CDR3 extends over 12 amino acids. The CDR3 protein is CSVESGSGTIYF. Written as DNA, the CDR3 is TGCAGCGTTGAATCCGGGAGTGGCACCATATATTTT.

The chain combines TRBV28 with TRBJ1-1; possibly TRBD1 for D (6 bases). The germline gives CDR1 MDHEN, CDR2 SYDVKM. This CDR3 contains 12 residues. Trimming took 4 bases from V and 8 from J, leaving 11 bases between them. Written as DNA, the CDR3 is TGTGCCAGCAGTTACGGACAGCTGGAAGCTTTCTTT. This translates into CASSYGQLEAFF.

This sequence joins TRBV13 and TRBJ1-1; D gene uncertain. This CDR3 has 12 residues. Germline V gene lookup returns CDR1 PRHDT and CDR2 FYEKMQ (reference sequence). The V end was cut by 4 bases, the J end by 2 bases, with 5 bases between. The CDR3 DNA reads TGTGCCAGCAGCTCTCCCAACACTGAAGCTTTCTTT. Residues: CASSSPNTEAFF.

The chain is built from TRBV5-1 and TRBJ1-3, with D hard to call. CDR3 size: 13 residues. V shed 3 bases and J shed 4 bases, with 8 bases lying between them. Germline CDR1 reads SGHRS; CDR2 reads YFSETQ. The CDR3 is CASSSTTGNTIYF. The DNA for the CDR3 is TGCGCCAGCAGCTCAACGACAGGAAACACCATATATTTT.

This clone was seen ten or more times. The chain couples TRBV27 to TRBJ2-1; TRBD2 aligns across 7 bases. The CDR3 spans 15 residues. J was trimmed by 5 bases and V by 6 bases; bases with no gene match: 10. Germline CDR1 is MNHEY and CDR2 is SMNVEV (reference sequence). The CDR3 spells CASRPRLGGHNEQFF. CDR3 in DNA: TGTGCCAGCAGGCCCCGCCTGGGAGGGCACAATGAGCAGTTCTTC.

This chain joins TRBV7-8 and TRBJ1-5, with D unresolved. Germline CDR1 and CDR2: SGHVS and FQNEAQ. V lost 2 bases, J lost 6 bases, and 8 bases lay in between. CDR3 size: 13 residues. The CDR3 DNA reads TGTGCCAGCAGCTTAATCGAGGCTCAGCCCCAGCATTTT. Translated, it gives CASSLIEAQPQHF.

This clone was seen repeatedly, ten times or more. CDR3 sequence reads: CASSLDGGPGNTIYF. The CDR3 bases are TGTGCCAGCAGTTTAGATGGAGGACCTGGAAACACCATATATTTT. The rearrangement uses TRBV27 and TRBJ1-3; D is undetermined. V lost 2 bases and J 2 bases, leaving 10 bases between the germline ends. CDR1 and CDR2 from the germline V gene are MNHEY and SMNVEV (reference sequence). The CDR3 is 15 amino acids.